Below are 14 T cell receptor beta chains sequenced from a single sample in a study of T cells in Graves' hyperthyroidism and ophthalmopathy. Amplified TCR beta CDR3 regions came from RNA transcripts. The TCR CDR3 first-round RT-PCR relied on the HTBI primer set. TCRdb passed the multiplex PCR reads through MiXCR, listing each CDR3 protein once. The table lists more than 300,000 distinct CDR3 sequences, approximately 15% of them singletons. Sequences were obtained from blood. The receptors here all came from a woman in her 30s with Graves' hyperthyroidism.

There are a few counts of this clonotype. The chain recombines TRBV3-1 with TRBJ2-2; perhaps TRBD1 as D (5 bases). Germline V gene sequence: CDR1 LGHDT, CDR2 YNNKEL (reference sequence). Trimming left V 1 base short and J 8 bases short, with 14 bases between. The CDR3 has 15 residues. The CDR3 protein is CASSQVRTPRGELFF. The CDR3 DNA is TGTGCCAGCAGCCAAGTCAGGACACCAAGGGGGGAGCTGTTTTTT.

This clonotype has ten or more counts. The CDR3 sequence: CASSLAPTGFNSPLHF. The DNA of the CDR3 is TGTGCCAGCAGTTTAGCGCCGACAGGTTTTAATTCACCCCTCCACTTT. The gene calls are TRBV12-3 or TRBV12-4 and TRBJ1-6; D is possibly TRBD1 (6 bases). The CDR3 consists of 16 residues. The ends were cut back, 0 bases at V and 6 bases at J, with 12 bases in the middle.

This clonotype was seen only a few times. The chain has TRBV29-1 and TRBJ2-7; no clear D. CDR1 SQVTM and CDR2 ANQGSEA come from the germline V gene. This CDR3 region has 11 residues. Trimming shortened V by 6 bases and J by 0 bases, and 6 bases separated the two germline ends. CDR3 sequence (DNA): TGCAGCGTGAAGACCTCCTACGAGCAGTACTTC. Translation: CSVKTSYEQYF.

This clonotype was counted a few times. The rearrangement uses TRBV2 and TRBJ2-6; a weak D match, TRBD2 (6 bases). Germline CDR1 SNHLY, CDR2 FYNNEI. V lost 7 bases to trimming and J lost 1 base, with 11 bases between them. The CDR3 runs 15 residues. This chain's CDR3 is CASNNGGSGANVLTF. In nucleotides, the CDR3 is TGTGCCAGCAATAACGGGGGTTCTGGGGCCAACGTCCTGACTTTC. Full variable domain (missing parts from reference TRBV2 and TRBJ2-6): EPEVTQTPSHQVTQMGQEVILRCVPISNHLYFYWYRQILGQKVEFLVSFYNNEISEKSEIFDDQFSVERPDGSNFTLKIRSTKLEDSAMYFCASNNGGSGANVLTFGAGSRLTVL.

There are many counts of this clonotype. J is TRBJ2-7 and V is TRBV11-2, with 9 bases that match TRBD2. With V trimmed by 5 bases and J by 4 bases, 3 bases remained unmatched. Germline assignment: CDR1 SGHAT and CDR2 FQNNGV. The CDR3 consists of 13 residues. The CDR3: CASSRGGEYEQYF. The CDR3, as DNA: TGTGCCAGCAGCCGCGGGGGGGAGTACGAGCAGTACTTC.

This clonotype was detected ten times or more. The rearrangement joins TRBV2 to TRBJ2-3; no clear D gene. Germline assignment: CDR1 SNHLY and CDR2 FYNNEI. The CDR3 totals 16 residues. V lost 1 base and J lost 0, with 11 bases in between. This chain's CDR3 is CASSEVLRASTDTQYF. CDR3 sequence (DNA): TGTGCCAGCAGTGAAGTTTTAAGGGCTAGCACAGATACGCAGTATTTT.

This clonotype came up many times. The junction shows a germline mismatch at one end, possibly a read error. This sequence joins TRBV28 and TRBJ1-3; D gene unclear. Germline V gene lookup returns CDR1 MDHEN and CDR2 SYDVKM. The length of the CDR3 is 15 residues. CDR3 protein: CASSSGPRSGNTTYF. Here the CDR3 DNA reads TGTGCCAGCAGCTCTGGGCCCCGCTCTGGAAACACCACATATTTT. Full variable domain (rest looked up from reference TRBV28 and TRBJ1-3): DVKVTQSSRYLVKRTGEKVFLECVQDMDHENMFWYRQDPGLGLRLIYFSYDVKMKEKGDIPEGYSVSREKKERFSLILESASTNQTSMYLCASSSGPRSGNTTYFGEGSWLTVV.

This clonotype was counted ten times or more. This sequence joins TRBV10-3 and TRBJ2-3; D gene uncertain. Germline lookup yields CDR1 ENHRY and CDR2 SYGVKD. V dropped 3 bases and J dropped 3 bases, with 7 bases sitting between them. This CDR3 is 13 amino acids long. The CDR3 DNA reads TGTGCCATCAGTGAAGGTGGGACAGATACGCAGTATTTT. It codes for CAISEGGTDTQYF.

This clonotype was seen ten or more times. The rearrangement links TRBV28 to TRBJ1-1, with D possibly matching TRBD1 (5 bases). The V gene's germline CDR1 is MDHEN and CDR2 SYDVKM. V dropped 2 bases and J dropped 0 bases, with 10 bases sitting between them. This CDR3 has 15 amino acids. CDR3 protein: CASSLLGGVNTEAFF. The CDR3 nucleotides read TGTGCCAGCAGTTTACTCGGGGGGGTGAACACTGAAGCTTTCTTT.

This clonotype was detected many times. The chain carries TRBV12-3 or TRBV12-4 and TRBJ2-1, with TRBD2 matching over 7 bases. Trimming took 9 bases from V and 6 from J; bases not matched to a gene: 8. CDR3 length: 13 residues. The chain's CDR3 is CASWDYGSNEQFF. The DNA of the CDR3 is TGTGCCAGTTGGGACTATGGCAGCAATGAGCAGTTCTTC.

This clonotype was observed at least ten times. This rearrangement joins TRBV11-2 to TRBJ2-5; maybe TRBD1 (7 bases). Looked up from germline, CDR1 is SGHAT and CDR2 is FQNNGV. This CDR3 has 18 residues. The V gene lost 1 base and the J gene lost 4 bases, with 22 bases spanning the gap. This chain's CDR3 is CASSLVEKQGGRRETQYF. CDR3 sequence (DNA): TGTGCCAGCAGCTTAGTTGAGAAGCAGGGGGGAAGGAGAGAGACCCAGTACTTC.

This clonotype was recorded many times. The chain couples TRBV2 to TRBJ2-5, with no clear D. The CDR3 extends over 15 amino acids. Germline CDR1 and CDR2: SNHLY and FYNNEI. Trimming stripped 2 bases from V and 5 bases from J, with 15 bases between. The DNA for the CDR3 is TGTGCCAGCAGTGAAACGGCGGAACTCATGGAGACCCAGTACTTC. It is translated as CASSETAELMETQYF.

V is TRBV20-1 and J is TRBJ1-6; TRBD1 matches at 7 bases. This CDR3 is built from 15 residues. V was clipped by 6 bases and J by 5 bases; unmatched bases: 10. Germline loops: CDR1 DFQATT, CDR2 SNEGSKA (reference sequence). CDR3 protein: CSASEATGNNSPLHF. The CDR3 nucleotides read TGCAGTGCCAGCGAGGCGACAGGGAATAATTCACCCCTCCACTTT.

Many counts were recorded for this clonotype. The chain employs TRBV11-2 and TRBJ1-2; D unresolved. The CDR3 loop spans 13 amino acids. The V gene's germline CDR1 is SGHAT and CDR2 FQNNGV. V lost 3 bases and J 8 bases, leaving 13 bases between the germline ends. CDR3 sequence reads: CASSFSGSDGYTF. In DNA form, the CDR3 reads TGTGCCAGCAGCTTCTCGGGTTCTGACGGCTACACCTTC.